A selection of T cell receptor beta chains follows, all from one sample in a study of blood T cell repertoires in COVID-19. Data came from immunoSEQ multiplex PCR; TCRdb stores just in-frame clones and leaves some out. This table has roughly 180,000 clones, about 85% appearing once. The sequenced material came from PBMCs or T cells enriched from blood (not recorded which). The source is a woman aged 25 to 39 who had recovered from COVID-19. Both conserved end residues are part of each CDR3. The order of the fields is CDR3 DNA, CDR3 protein, J gene, V gene, clone size, D gene. The D gene is left open where the match is weak. The listing skips clone size in some rows; elsewhere it reads once, few, many or a size class.

TGTGCCAGCAGCTTAGGCGGCAGGGGGCCAGTGCCTGAAGCTTTCTTT,CASSLGGRGPVPEAFF,TRBJ1-1,TRBV7-9,-,TRBD1
TGTGCCAGCAGCCCCCGGAGACAGTACAATGAGCAGTTCTTC,CASSPRRQYNEQFF,TRBJ2-1,TRBV11-3,once,-
TGTGCCAGCAGACGCGGAACAGGGGGCGCGGATGGCTACACCTTC,CASRRGTGGADGYTF,TRBJ1-2,TRBV28,-,TRBD1
TGTGCCAGTAGTACCTACGGGGCTGACAGGAACTATGGCTACACCTTC,CASSTYGADRNYGYTF,TRBJ1-2,TRBV19,-,-
TGTGCCAGCAGCTTAAGGGGTGGGTCCCAGTATAGAATGAACACTGAAGCTTTCTTT,CASSLRGGSQYRMNTEAFF,TRBJ1-1,TRBV7-9,-,-
TGTGCCAGCTCACCAAGACAGGGGGACACCGGGGAGCTGTTTTTT,CASSPRQGDTGELFF,TRBJ2-2,TRBV18,-,TRBD1
TGTGCCAGCACGAGAACCCCGCGGACAGTGAGCTCCTACAATGAGCAGTTCTTC,CASTRTPRTVSSYNEQFF,TRBJ2-1,TRBV7-2,-,-
TGTGCCAGCAGCGGAACGGTTTACAATGAGCAGTTCTTC,CASSGTVYNEQFF,TRBJ2-1,TRBV9,-,-
TGTGCCAGCAGCTCCATCCGGGGTAAAGGTTCACCCCTCCACTTT,CASSSIRGKGSPLHF,TRBJ1-6,TRBV7-9,few,-
TGTGCCAACGGGGAATCGAAGTTCTACGAGCAGTACTTC,CANGESKFYEQYF,TRBJ2-7,TRBV2,once,-
TGTGCCAGCAGCAGAGAGACAGGGACCTCTGGAAACACCATATATTTT,CASSRETGTSGNTIYF,TRBJ1-3,TRBV9,few,TRBD1
TGTGCCAGTAGTGGTTCGTTTAGCTCCTATAATTCACCCCTCCACTTT,CASSGSFSSYNSPLHF,TRBJ1-6,TRBV19,-,-
TGTGCCAGCAGGAGCGGGGGGACAGATACGCAGTATTTT,CASRSGGTDTQYF,TRBJ2-3,TRBV6-5,-,TRBD2
TGTGCCAGCAGCCCCCGCCAGTACAATGAGCAGTTCTTC,CASSPRQYNEQFF,TRBJ2-1,TRBV7-9,-,-
TGTGCCAGCAGCTTAATGATAGCAGTTATTGGCTACACCTTC,CASSLMIAVIGYTF,TRBJ1-2,TRBV7-9,-,-
TGTGCCAGCAGCTTGCTAGTGGGTTATAGCACAGATACGCAGTATTTT,CASSLLVGYSTDTQYF,TRBJ2-3,TRBV7-2,-,-
TGTGCCAGCAGCCTCCCGACAGGGGGGGGTGAAAAACTGTTTTTT,CASSLPTGGGEKLFF,TRBJ1-4,TRBV7-2,-,TRBD1
TGTGCCAGCAGCTTAGATCCGTACGAGCAGTACTTC,CASSLDPYEQYF,TRBJ2-7,TRBV7-9,-,-
TGTGCCAGTAGTATCCGAGCGGGCGGGGGGGCAGATACGCAGTATTTT,CASSIRAGGGADTQYF,TRBJ2-3,TRBV19,-,TRBD2
TGTGCCAGCAGCCCCGAAGGACTAGAGGTCGGAGATACGCAGTATTTT,CASSPEGLEVGDTQYF,TRBJ2-3,TRBV9,-,TRBD2
TGTGCCAGCAGTTACGGGCCCGGGGGAGAGCAGTACTTC,CASSYGPGGEQYF,TRBJ2-7,TRBV6-2/TRBV6-3,-,-
TGTGCCAGCAGCTTAACGTTATGGGGAGCGGGGGCCAACGTCCTGACTTTC,CASSLTLWGAGANVLTF,TRBJ2-6,TRBV7-3,-,-
TGTGCCAGCAGCTTAGTTGGCGTCGGGGGGACAGATACGCAGTATTTT,CASSLVGVGGTDTQYF,TRBJ2-3,TRBV7-2,-,TRBD2
TGTGCCACCAGCAACCCCCCCGGGGGATGGGATGGCTACACCTTC,CATSNPPGGWDGYTF,TRBJ1-2,TRBV15,-,-
TGTGCCAGCAGCCAAGATTATGGGGCAGGGACTGACGGCTACACCTTC,CASSQDYGAGTDGYTF,TRBJ1-2,TRBV3-1/TRBV3-2,-,-
TGTGCCAGTAGTATCCAAACACGCACCGGGGAGCTGTTTTTT,CASSIQTRTGELFF,TRBJ2-2,TRBV19,-,-
TGCGCCAGCGCGGTCAGTGTCGACAATGAGCAGTTCTTC,CASAVSVDNEQFF,TRBJ2-1,TRBV4-3,-,-
TGCGCCAGCAGCCGCCCTGGAGCAGTCACGAACACTGAAGCTTTCTTT,CASSRPGAVTNTEAFF,TRBJ1-1,TRBV5-1,-,-
TGTGCCAGCAGTCCCGGGGTCCGCTATGGCTACACCTTC,CASSPGVRYGYTF,TRBJ1-2,TRBV12-3/TRBV12-4,-,-
TGTGCCAGCAGCTCCGTGAGGGTCTCCTACAATGAGCAGTTCTTC,CASSSVRVSYNEQFF,TRBJ2-1,TRBV3-1/TRBV3-2,-,-
TGTGCCAGTAGTTGGGGATCCGAGGGGACCCAGTACTTC,CASSWGSEGTQYF,TRBJ2-5,TRBV19,-,-
TGTGCCAGCTCACCACCGAAGGGGGTAGGGGAAGCTTTCTTT,CASSPPKGVGEAFF,TRBJ1-1,TRBV18,-,-
TGTGCCAGCAGTTCTCCTCCTGGAAACACCATATATTTT,CASSSPPGNTIYF,TRBJ1-3,TRBV28,-,-
TGTGCCATCAGCAGCGGGGGGACTTTCCAAGAGACCCAGTACTTC,CAISSGGTFQETQYF,TRBJ2-5,TRBV10-3,few,TRBD2
TGTGCCTGGAGTCCATACCTGACAGGTGCAACTAATGAAAAACTGTTTTTT,CAWSPYLTGATNEKLFF,TRBJ1-4,TRBV30,-,-
TGTGCCAGCAGTTACTATGCGGGGGGAGGGGAGACCCAGTACTTC,CASSYYAGGGETQYF,TRBJ2-5,TRBV6-2/TRBV6-3,-,TRBD2
TGCAGTGCTACTGAGACTAGCGGGGAACCAGATACGCAGTATTTT,CSATETSGEPDTQYF,TRBJ2-3,TRBV20-1,-,TRBD2
TGTGCCAGCAGAGGCGGGTCTGTCGGGGATACGCAGTATTTT,CASRGGSVGDTQYF,TRBJ2-3,TRBV9,-,-
TGTGCCACCAGTGAAAATCGACAGGGGAGGAACACTGAAGCTTTCTTT,CATSENRQGRNTEAFF,TRBJ1-1,TRBV24-1,many,TRBD1
TGTGCCAGCAGCCCGGGAAGGGGGCGAGGTGGCTATGGCTACACCTTC,CASSPGRGRGGYGYTF,TRBJ1-2,TRBV7-6,-,TRBD1
TGTGCCAGCACTCCCGATCGGCAGGCCTACAATGAGCAGTTCTTC,CASTPDRQAYNEQFF,TRBJ2-1,TRBV7-6,-,-
TGTGCCAGTAGTATAGAACAGGGGGGTTCTGGGGCCAACGTCCTGACTTTC,CASSIEQGGSGANVLTF,TRBJ2-6,TRBV19,-,TRBD1
TGTGCCAGCAGCTTGGTTCGGGCTGAAGCTTTCTTT,CASSLVRAEAFF,TRBJ1-1,TRBV5-6,-,-
TGCGCCAGCAGCTTGGGGGACAGGGGTGACAATGAGCAGTTCTTC,CASSLGDRGDNEQFF,TRBJ2-1,TRBV5-1,-,TRBD1
TGTGCCAGCAGCTTAGTTCAGGGGGCATCAGATACGCAGTATTTT,CASSLVQGASDTQYF,TRBJ2-3,TRBV7-9,-,TRBD1
TGTGCCAGTCAGGGGCCCCTTGAAAAACTGTTTTTT,CASQGPLEKLFF,TRBJ1-4,TRBV19,-,-
TGTGCCAGCAGCTTGGACGGGGGGGCGAAGACCCAGTACTTC,CASSLDGGAKTQYF,TRBJ2-5,TRBV5-8,-,TRBD2
TGTGCCAGCAGCTTTGATGGCGGGGGCACAGATACGCAGTATTTT,CASSFDGGGTDTQYF,TRBJ2-3,TRBV7-2,-,-